This T cell receptor (beta chain) stems from a study of cytomegalovirus exposure and HLA in healthy donors. Looked up from germline, CDR1 is SGHRS and CDR2 is YFSETQ. The CDR3 spans 16 residues. J was trimmed by 7 bases and V by 0 bases; bases with no gene match: 13. In the PCR, 60 Vbeta and 13 Jbeta primers were used. Clones were read by immunoSEQ multiplex PCR, and TCRdb kept only the in-frame ones, dropping some. The data contain about 130,000 clones, about 81% of them singletons. It was healthy bone marrow donors who served as donors. Notes on the study in general: A later analysis revealed that TCR association rates differed between HLA loci, peaking at DRB1 and bottoming out at HLA-C. What TCR beta sequences reportedly achieved was accurate prediction of HLA-A and HLA-B alleles in most subjects.

Comment on this clone: Its antigen is not known.

The chain carries TRBV5-1 and TRBJ2-7; 7 bases agree with TRBD1. The sequencing input was PBMCs. This TCR was recovered from a woman aged 25 to 45 in good health and CMV-seronegative. Here the CDR3 DNA reads TGCGCCAGCAGCTTGGGGGTGGACAGGCTTCTTTATGAGCAGTACTTC. Protein: CASSLGVDRLLYEQYF.